This entry features one TCR beta chain sequence. These data belong to a study of a mutant IDH1 vaccine in newly diagnosed glioma. Profiling relied on immunoSEQ multiplex PCR, and the TCRdb table lists in-frame clones only, not all of them. The table includes roughly 86,000 clones, about four fifths detected once. Time point given: baseline, week 1 (first vaccination visit). The treatment: pre-vaccination baseline after standard-of-care therapy. This CDR3 has 14 amino acids. Germline V CDR1 and CDR2: SEHNR, FQNEAQ (reference sequence). The ends lost 2 bases at V and 6 bases at J; junction bases unmatched: 4.

This sequence originates from a man aged 35-49 years with glioma. This rearrangement joins TRBV7-9 to TRBJ2-3, with 8 bases lining up with TRBD2. The material sequenced was PBMCs, taken from a glioma patient treated with radiotherapy, temozolomide or both. CDR3 coding DNA: TGTGCCAGCAGCTTACCCTTAGCGGGGGATACGCAGTATTTT. It codes for CASSLPLAGDTQYF.